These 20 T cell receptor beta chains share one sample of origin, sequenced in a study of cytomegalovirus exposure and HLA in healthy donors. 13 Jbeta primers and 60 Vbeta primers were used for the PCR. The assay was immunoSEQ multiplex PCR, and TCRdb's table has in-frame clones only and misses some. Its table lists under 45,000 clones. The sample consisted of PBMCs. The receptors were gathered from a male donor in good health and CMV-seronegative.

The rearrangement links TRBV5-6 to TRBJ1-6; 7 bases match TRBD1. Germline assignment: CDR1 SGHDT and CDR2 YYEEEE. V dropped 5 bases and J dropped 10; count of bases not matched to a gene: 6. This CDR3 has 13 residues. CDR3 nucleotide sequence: TGTGCCAGCAGACGTGACAGGGTCTCACCCCTCCACTTT. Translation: CASRRDRVSPLHF.

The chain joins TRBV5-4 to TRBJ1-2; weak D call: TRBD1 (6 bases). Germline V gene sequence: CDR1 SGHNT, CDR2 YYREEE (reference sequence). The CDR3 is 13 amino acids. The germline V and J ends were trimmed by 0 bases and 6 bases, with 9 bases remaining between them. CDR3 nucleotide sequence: TGTGCCAGCAGCTTGGTGCCAGGGGATGGCTACACCTTC. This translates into CASSLVPGDGYTF.

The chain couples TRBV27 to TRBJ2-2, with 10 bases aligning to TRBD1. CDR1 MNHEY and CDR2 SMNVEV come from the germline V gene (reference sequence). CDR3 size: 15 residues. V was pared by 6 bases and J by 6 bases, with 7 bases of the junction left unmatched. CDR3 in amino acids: CASRLRDRGPGELFF. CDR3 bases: TGTGCCAGCAGACTCCGGGACAGGGGTCCCGGGGAGCTGTTTTTT.

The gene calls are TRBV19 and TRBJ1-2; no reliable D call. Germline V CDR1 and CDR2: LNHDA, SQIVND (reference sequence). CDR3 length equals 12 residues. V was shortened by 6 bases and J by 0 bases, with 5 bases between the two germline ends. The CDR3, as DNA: TGTGCCAGTAGACACACTAACTATGGCTACACCTTC. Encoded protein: CASRHTNYGYTF.

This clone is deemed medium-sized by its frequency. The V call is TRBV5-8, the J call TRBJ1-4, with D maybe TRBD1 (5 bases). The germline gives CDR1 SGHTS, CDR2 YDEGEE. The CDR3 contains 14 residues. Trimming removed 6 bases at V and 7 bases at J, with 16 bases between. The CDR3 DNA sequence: TGTGCCAGCAACGAGGGGCTCGGGAGTGAAAAACTGTTTTTT. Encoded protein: CASNEGLGSEKLFF.

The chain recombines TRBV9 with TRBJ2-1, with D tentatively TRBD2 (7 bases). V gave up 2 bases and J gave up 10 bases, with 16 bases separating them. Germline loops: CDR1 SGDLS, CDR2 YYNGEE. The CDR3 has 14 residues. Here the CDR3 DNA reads TGTGCCAGCAGCGTGAGTGGGGGGGCTAAAGAGCAGTTCTTC. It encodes CASSVSGGAKEQFF.

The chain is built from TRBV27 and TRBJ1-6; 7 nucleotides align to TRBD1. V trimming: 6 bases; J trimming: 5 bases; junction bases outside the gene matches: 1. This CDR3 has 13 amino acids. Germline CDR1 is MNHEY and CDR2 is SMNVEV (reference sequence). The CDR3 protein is CASRGQNNSPLHF. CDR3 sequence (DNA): TGTGCCAGCAGGGGACAGAATAATTCACCCCTCCACTTT.

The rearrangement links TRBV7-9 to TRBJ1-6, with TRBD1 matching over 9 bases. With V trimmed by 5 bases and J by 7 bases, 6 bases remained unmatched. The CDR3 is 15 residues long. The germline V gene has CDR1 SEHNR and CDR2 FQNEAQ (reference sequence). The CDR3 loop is CASSRGQGLNSPLHF. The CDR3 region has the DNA TGTGCCAGCAGCCGTGGACAGGGGCTCAATTCACCCCTCCACTTT.

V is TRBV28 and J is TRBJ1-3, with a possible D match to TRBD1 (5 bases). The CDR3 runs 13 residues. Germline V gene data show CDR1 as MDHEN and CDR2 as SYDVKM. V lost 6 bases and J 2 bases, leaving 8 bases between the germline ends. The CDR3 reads CASSLRAGNTIYF. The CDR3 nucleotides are TGTGCCAGCAGCCTCAGGGCTGGAAACACCATATATTTT.

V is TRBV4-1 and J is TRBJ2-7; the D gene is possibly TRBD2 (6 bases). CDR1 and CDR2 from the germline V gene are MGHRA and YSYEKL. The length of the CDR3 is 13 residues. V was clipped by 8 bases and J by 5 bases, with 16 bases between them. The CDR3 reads CASQAGGGDEQYF. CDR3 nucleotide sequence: TGCGCCAGCCAAGCCGGGGGTGGCGACGAGCAGTACTTC.

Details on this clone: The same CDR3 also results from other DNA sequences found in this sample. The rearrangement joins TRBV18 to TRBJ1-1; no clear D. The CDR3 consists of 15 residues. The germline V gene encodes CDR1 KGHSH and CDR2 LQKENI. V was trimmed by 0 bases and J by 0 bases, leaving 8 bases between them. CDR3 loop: CASSPPVYMNTEAFF. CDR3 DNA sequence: TGTGCCAGCTCACCACCGGTTTACATGAACACTGAAGCTTTCTTT.

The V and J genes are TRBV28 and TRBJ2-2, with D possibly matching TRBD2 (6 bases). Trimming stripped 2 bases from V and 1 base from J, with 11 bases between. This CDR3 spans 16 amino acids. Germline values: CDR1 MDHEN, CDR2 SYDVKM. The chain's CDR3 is CASSLNPGLNTGELFF. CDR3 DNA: TGTGCCAGCAGTTTAAACCCGGGACTGAACACCGGGGAGCTGTTTTTT.

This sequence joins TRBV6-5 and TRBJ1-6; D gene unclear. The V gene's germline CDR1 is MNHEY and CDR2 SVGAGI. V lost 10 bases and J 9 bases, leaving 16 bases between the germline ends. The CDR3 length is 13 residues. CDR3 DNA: TGTGCCACCGCGTGGAGGGTGAGTTCACCCCTCCACTTT. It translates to CATAWRVSSPLHF.

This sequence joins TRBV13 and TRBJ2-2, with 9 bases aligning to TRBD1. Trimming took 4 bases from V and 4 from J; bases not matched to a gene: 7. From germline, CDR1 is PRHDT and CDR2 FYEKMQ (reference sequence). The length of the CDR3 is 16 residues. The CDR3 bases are TGTGCCAGCAGCTCAGCAGGACAGGGGTTCACCGGGGAGCTGTTTTTT. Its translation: CASSSAGQGFTGELFF.

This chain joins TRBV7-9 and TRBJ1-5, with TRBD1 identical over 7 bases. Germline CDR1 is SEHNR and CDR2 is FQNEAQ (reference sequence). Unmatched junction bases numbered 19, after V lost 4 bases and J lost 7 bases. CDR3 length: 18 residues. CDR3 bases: TGTGCCAGCAGCTCCCCGGCAGGGGGAGAATCCTGGGAACAGCCCCAGCATTTT. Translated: CASSSPAGGESWEQPQHF.

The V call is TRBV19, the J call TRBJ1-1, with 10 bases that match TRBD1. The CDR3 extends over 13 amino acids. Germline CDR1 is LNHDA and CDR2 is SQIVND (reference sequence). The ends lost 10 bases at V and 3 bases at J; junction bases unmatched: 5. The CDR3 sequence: CATDRGLYTEAFF. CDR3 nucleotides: TGTGCCACCGACAGGGGGCTTTACACTGAAGCTTTCTTT.

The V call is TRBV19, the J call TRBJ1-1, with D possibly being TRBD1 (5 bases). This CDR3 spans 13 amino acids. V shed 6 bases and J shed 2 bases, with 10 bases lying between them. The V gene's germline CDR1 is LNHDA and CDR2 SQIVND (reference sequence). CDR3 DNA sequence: TGTGCCAGTAGGGAACAGGTAAACACTGAAGCTTTCTTT. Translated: CASREQVNTEAFF.

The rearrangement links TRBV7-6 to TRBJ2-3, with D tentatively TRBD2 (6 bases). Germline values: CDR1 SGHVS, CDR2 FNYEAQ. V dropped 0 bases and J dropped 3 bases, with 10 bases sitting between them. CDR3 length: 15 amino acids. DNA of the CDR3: TGTGCCAGCAGCTTAGCCCACGGGAGAACAGATACGCAGTATTTT. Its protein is CASSLAHGRTDTQYF.

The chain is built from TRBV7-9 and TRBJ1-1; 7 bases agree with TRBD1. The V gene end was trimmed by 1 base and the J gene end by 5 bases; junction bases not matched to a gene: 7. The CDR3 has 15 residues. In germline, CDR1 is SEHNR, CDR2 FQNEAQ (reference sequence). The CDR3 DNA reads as TGTGCCAGCAGCTTAGTAGGGGGCGCGGGTACTGAAGCTTTCTTT. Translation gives CASSLVGGAGTEAFF.

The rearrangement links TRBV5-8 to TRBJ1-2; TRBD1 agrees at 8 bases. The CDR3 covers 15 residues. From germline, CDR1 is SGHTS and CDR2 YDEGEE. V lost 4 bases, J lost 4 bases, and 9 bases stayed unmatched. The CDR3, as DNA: TGTGCCAGCAGCAACCTAGGACAGGGTGGCTATGGCTACACCTTC. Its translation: CASSNLGQGGYGYTF. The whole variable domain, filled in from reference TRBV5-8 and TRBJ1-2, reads EAGVTQSPTHLIKTRGQQATLRCSPISGHTSVYWYQQALGLGLQFLLWYDEGEERNRGNFPPRFSGRQFPNYSSELNVNALELEDSALYLCASSNLGQGGYGYTFGSGTRLTVV.